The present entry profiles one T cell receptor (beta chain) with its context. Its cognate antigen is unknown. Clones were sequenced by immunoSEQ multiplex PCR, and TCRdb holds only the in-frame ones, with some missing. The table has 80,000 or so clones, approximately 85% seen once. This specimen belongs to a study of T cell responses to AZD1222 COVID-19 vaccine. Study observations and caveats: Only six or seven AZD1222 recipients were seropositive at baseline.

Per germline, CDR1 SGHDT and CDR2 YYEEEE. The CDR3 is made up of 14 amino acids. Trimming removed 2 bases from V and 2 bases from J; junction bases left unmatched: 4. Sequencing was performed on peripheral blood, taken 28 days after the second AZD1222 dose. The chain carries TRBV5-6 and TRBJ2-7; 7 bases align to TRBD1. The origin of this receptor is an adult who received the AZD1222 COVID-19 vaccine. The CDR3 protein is CASSFGTVTYEQYF. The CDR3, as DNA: TGTGCCAGCAGCTTTGGGACAGTGACCTACGAGCAGTACTTC.